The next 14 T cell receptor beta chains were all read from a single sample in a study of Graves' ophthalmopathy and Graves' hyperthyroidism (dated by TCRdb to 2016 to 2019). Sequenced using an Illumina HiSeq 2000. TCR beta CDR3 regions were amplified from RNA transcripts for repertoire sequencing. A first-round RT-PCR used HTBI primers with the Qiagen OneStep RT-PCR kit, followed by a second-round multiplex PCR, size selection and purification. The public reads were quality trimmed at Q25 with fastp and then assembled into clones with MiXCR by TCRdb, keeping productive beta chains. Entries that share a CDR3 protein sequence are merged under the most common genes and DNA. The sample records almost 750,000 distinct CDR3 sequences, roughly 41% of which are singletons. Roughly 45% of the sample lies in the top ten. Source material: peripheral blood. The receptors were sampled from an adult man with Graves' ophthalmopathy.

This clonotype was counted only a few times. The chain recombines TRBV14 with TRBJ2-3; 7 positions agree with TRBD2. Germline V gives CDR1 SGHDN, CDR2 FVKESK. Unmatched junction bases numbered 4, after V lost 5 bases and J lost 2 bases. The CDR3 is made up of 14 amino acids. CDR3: CASSLGGPTDTQYF. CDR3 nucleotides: TGTGCCAGCAGCTTGGGAGGGCCCACAGATACGCAGTATTTT. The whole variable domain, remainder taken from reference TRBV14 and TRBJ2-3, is EAGVTQFPSHSVIEKGQTVTLRCDPISGHDNLYWYRRVMGKEIKFLLHFVKESKQDESGMPNNRFLAERTGGTYSTLKVQPAELEDSGVYFCASSLGGPTDTQYFGPGTRLTVL.

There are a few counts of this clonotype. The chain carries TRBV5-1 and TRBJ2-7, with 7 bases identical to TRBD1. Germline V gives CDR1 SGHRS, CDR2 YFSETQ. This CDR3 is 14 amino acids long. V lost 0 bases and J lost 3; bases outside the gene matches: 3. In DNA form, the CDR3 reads TGCGCCAGCAGCTTGGGAGGGGACAGCTACGAGCAGTACTTC. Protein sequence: CASSLGGDSYEQYF.

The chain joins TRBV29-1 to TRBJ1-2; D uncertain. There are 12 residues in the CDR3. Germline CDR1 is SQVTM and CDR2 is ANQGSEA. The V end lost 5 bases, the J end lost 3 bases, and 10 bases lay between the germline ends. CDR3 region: CSVTDGDYGYTF. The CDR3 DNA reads TGCAGCGTTACCGACGGGGACTATGGCTACACCTTC.

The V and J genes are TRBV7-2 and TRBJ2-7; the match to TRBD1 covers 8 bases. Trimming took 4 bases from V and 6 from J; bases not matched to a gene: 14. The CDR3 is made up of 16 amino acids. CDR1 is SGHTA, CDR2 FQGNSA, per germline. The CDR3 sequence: CASSYTGGPAGSEQYF. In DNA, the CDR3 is TGTGCCAGCAGCTACACAGGGGGACCGGCGGGGTCCGAGCAGTACTTC.

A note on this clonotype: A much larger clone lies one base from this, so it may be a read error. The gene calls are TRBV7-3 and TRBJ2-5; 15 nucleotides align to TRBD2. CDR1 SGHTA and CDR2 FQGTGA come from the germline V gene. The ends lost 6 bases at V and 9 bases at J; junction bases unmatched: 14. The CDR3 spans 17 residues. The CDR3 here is CASSITQGLAGGEAQYF. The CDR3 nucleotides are TGTGCCAGCAGTATAACGCAGGGACTAGCGGGAGGTGAGGCCCAGTACTTC.

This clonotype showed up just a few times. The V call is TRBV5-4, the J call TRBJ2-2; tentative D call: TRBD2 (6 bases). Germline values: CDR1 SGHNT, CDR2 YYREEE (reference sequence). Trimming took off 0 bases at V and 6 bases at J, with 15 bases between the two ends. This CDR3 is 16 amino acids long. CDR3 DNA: TGTGCCAGCAGCTTGGCAGGAGGGACCAAAGCCGGGGAGCTGTTTTTT. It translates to CASSLAGGTKAGELFF.

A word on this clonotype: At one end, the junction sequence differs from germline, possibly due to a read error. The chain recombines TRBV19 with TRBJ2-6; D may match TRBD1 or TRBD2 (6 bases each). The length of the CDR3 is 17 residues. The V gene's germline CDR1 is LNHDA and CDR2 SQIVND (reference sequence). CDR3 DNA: TGTGCCAGCAGTACCATTAAAGGGGGGACTGGGGCCAACGTCCTGACTTTC. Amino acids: CASSTIKGGTGANVLTF. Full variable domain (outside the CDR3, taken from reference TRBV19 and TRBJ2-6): DGGITQSPKYLFRKEGQNVTLSCEQNLNHDAMYWYRQDPGQGLRLIYYSQIVNDFQKGDIAEGYSVSREKKESFPLTVTSAQKNPTAFYLCASSTIKGGTGANVLTFGAGSRLTVL.

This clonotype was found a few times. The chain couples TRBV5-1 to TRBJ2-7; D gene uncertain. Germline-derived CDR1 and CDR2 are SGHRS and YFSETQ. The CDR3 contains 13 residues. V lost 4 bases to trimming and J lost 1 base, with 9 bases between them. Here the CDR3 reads CASSADSSYEQYF. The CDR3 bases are TGCGCCAGCAGCGCTGATTCTTCCTACGAGCAGTACTTC.

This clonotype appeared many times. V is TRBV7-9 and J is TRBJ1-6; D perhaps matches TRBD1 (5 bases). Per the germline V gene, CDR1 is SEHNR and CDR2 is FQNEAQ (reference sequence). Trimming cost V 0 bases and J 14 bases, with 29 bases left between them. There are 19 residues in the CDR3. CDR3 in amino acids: CASSLAVGGAGSFVRALHF. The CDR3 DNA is TGTGCCAGCAGCTTAGCGGTTGGAGGGGCCGGGTCGTTCGTAAGGGCCCTCCACTTT.

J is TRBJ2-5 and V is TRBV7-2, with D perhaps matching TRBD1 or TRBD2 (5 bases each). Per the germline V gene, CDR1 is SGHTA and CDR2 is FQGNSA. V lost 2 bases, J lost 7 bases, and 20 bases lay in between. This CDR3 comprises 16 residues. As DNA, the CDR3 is TGTGCCAGCAGCTTATGGGCAGCCGGGACCACCGGGACCCAGTACTTC. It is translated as CASSLWAAGTTGTQYF.

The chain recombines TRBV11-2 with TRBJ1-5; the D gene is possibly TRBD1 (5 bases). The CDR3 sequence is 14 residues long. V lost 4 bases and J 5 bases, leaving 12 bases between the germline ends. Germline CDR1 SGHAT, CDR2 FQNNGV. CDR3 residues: CASSWRGADQPQHF. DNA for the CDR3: TGTGCCAGCAGCTGGAGGGGAGCGGATCAGCCCCAGCATTTT. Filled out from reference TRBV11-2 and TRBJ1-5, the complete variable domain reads EAGVAQSPRYKIIEKRQSVAFWCNPISGHATLYWYQQILGQGPKLLIQFQNNGVVDDSQLPKDRFSAERLKGVDSTLKIQPAKLEDSAVYLCASSWRGADQPQHFGDGTRLSIL.

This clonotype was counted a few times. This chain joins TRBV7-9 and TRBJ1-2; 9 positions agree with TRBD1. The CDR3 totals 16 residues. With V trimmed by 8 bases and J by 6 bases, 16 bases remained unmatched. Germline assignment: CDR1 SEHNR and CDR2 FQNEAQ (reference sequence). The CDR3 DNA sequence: TGTGCCAGCGGCAAAGATAACAGGGGGCGCTTGGATGGCTACACCTTC. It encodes CASGKDNRGRLDGYTF.

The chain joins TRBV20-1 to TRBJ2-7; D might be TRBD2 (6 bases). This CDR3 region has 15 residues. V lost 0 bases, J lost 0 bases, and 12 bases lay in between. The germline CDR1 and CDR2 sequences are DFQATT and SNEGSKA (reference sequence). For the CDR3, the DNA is TGCAGTGCTAGAGAGCCGGGACTGCCCTCCTACGAGCAGTACTTC. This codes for CSAREPGLPSYEQYF.

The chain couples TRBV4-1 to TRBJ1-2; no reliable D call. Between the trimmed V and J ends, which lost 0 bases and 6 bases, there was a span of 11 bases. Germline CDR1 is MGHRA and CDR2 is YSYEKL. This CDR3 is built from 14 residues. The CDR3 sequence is CASSQDVSRDGYTF. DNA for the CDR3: TGCGCCAGCAGCCAAGACGTCAGCCGGGATGGCTACACCTTC.